The TCR beta chain under discussion was sequenced for a study of blood T cell repertoires in COVID-19. Overall study: The samples span acute and convalescent COVID-19 from the United States, Italy and Spain.

Participants were aged about 18 to 95 years, lived in roughly 25 US areas, and enrolled virtually. The CDR3 consists of 15 residues. V was shortened by 0 bases and J by 4 bases, with 13 bases between the two germline ends. In germline, CDR1 is SGDLS, CDR2 YYNGEE. Original handling: Amplification from reference gene primers served as the basis for estimated nucleated cell counts. TCRdb keeps only in-frame clones here, not all; method: immunoSEQ multiplex PCR. V, J and clone size are taken as reported in that table, and D and trimming were inferred from the DNA itself. Of over 350,000 clones detected, 88% appear once; the ten largest clones hold 0.95% to 1%.

The gene calls are TRBV9 and TRBJ1-2; D remains ambiguous. The sequenced material came from PBMCs or T cells enriched from blood (not recorded which). The receptor was isolated from a woman younger than 45 with acute COVID-19. This chain's CDR3 is CASSVDSGPLYGYTF. The CDR3 DNA sequence: TGTGCCAGCAGCGTAGATAGCGGACCCCTCTATGGCTACACCTTC.